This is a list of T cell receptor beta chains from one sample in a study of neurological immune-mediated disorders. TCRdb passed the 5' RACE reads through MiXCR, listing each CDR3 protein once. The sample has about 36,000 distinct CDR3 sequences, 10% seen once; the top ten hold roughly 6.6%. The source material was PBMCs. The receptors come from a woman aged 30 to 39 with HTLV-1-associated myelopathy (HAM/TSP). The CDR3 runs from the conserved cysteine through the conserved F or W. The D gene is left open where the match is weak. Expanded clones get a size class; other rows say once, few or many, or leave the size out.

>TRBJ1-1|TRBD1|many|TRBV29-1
CSVPDRGTEAFF
TGCAGCGTTCCTGACAGGGGCACTGAAGCTTTCTTT
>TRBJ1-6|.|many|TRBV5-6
CASRRGSYNSPLHF
TGTGCCAGCAGACGAGGCTCCTATAATTCACCCCTCCACTTT
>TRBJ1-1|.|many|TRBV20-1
CSALRQPPRGLNTEAFF
TGCAGTGCTCTCCGACAGCCCCCTCGGGGCTTGAACACTGAAGCTTTCTTT
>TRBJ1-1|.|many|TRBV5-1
CASSLESRGSEAFF
TGCGCCAGCAGCTTGGAATCCAGGGGATCTGAAGCTTTCTTT
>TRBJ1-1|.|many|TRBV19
CASRAGGNTEAFF
TGTGCCAGTAGGGCCGGGGGAAACACTGAAGCTTTCTTT
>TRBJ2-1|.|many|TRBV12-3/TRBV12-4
CASRAGPSYNEQFF
TGTGCCAGCCGGGCGGGGCCTTCCTACAATGAGCAGTTCTTC
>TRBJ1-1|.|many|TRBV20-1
CSARKAPTEAFF
TGCAGTGCTAGGAAAGCTCCCACTGAAGCTTTCTTT
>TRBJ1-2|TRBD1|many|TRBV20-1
CSAATRQGNFYGYTF
TGCAGTGCTGCAACCCGACAGGGGAACTTCTATGGCTACACCTTC
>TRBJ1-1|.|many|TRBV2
CASSVYNTEAFF
TGTGCCAGCAGTGTGTATAACACTGAAGCTTTCTTT
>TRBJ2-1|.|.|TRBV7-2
CASSSKKADGNEQFF
TGTGCCAGCAGCTCAAAAAAGGCGGATGGCAATGAGCAGTTCTTC
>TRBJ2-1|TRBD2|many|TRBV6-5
CASSYSIGGAPNEQFF
TGTGCCAGCAGTTACTCGATCGGGGGGGCCCCCAATGAGCAGTTCTTC
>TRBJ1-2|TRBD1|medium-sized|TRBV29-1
CSATGGAGGVYGYTF
TGCAGCGCCACGGGTGGCGCAGGGGGCGTCTATGGCTACACCTTC
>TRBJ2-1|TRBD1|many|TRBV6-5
CASSQNNRGVNEQFF
TGTGCCAGCAGCCAAAATAACAGGGGAGTCAATGAGCAGTTCTTC
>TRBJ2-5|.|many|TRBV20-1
CSAREAGVKETQYF
TGCAGTGCTAGAGAGGCAGGGGTCAAAGAGACCCAGTACTTC
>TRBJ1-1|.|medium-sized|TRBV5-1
CASSLESGGPNTEAFF
TGCGCCAGCAGCTTGGAATCGGGAGGGCCGAACACTGAAGCTTTCTTT
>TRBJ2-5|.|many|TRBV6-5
CASSYDLAATETQYF
TGTGCCAGCAGTTACGACTTAGCAGCGACCGAGACCCAGTACTTC
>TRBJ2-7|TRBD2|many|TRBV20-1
CSARDVGSQPPGLAGWRGNEQYF
TGCAGTGCTAGAGATGTCGGCAGCCAACCACCGGGACTAGCGGGGTGGCGGGGGAACGAGCAGTACTTC
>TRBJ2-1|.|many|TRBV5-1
CASARATSSYNEQFF
TGCGCCAGCGCTAGGGCAACTAGTTCCTACAATGAGCAGTTCTTC
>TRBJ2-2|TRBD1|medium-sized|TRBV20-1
CSALRGQGAQGELFF
TGCAGTGCCCTAAGGGGACAGGGGGCTCAGGGGGAGCTGTTTTTT
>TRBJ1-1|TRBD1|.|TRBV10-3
CAIRSGGTGTEAFF
TGTGCCATCAGATCAGGGGGAACAGGGACTGAAGCTTTCTTT
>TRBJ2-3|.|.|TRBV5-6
CASGPGIDTQYF
TGTGCCAGCGGGCCCGGGATCGATACGCAGTATTTT
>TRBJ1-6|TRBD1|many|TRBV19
CASSIGGQLNSPLHF
TGTGCCAGTAGTATAGGGGGACAGCTTAATTCACCCCTCCACTTT
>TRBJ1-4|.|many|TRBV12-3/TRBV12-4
CASSLEGNEKLFF
TGTGCCAGCAGTTTAGAAGGAAATGAAAAACTGTTTTTT
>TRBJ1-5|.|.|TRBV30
CAWSEAGKPQHF
TGTGCCTGGAGTGAAGCCGGGAAGCCCCAGCATTTT
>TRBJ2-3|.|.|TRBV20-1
CSASSPGGGTDTQYF
TGCAGTGCTAGTTCTCCTGGCGGGGGCACAGATACGCAGTATTTT
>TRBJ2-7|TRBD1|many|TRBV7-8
CASSSTGAPYEQYF
TGTGCCAGCAGCTCGACAGGGGCTCCCTACGAGCAGTACTTC
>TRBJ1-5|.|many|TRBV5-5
CASSLGPFRVSNQPQHF
TGTGCCAGCAGCTTGGGCCCTTTTAGAGTGAGCAATCAGCCCCAGCATTTT
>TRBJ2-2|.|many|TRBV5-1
CASSLDRPGELFF
TGCGCCAGCAGCTTGGACAGGCCCGGGGAGCTGTTTTTT
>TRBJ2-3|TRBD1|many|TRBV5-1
CASRHGTGHTDTQYF
TGCGCCAGCAGACACGGGACAGGCCACACAGATACGCAGTATTTT
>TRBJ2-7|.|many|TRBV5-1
CASSDGTYEQYF
TGCGCCAGCAGCGACGGTACCTACGAGCAGTACTTC
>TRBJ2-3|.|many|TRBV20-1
CSAASPGAPSTDTQYF
TGCAGTGCTGCCTCCCCGGGTGCCCCTAGCACAGATACGCAGTATTTT
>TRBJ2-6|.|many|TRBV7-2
CASSPGPDSGANVLTF
TGTGCCAGCAGCCCAGGGCCAGACTCTGGGGCCAACGTCCTGACTTTC
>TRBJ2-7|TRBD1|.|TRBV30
CAWSTGGIEQYF
TGTGCCTGGAGCACAGGGGGTATCGAGCAGTACTTC